The subject of this entry is one T cell receptor (beta chain). No antigen is known for it. The investigators reverse transcribed all of the isolated RNA, so they sequenced expressed TCRB transcripts. This table comes from immunoSEQ multiplex PCR, and its TCRdb copy is limited to in-frame clones, with some not included. The sample includes under 850,000 clones, 13% of them seen just once. This entry is derived from a study of beta chain features in type 1 diabetes. General study results and limits: Patients showed naive, central memory and Treg TCRB repertoires that appeared more similar than those of healthy donors. Among patients with Type 1 diabetes, TCRB CDR3s were moderately but significantly shorter in every one of the four CD4+ subsets.

The V gene's germline CDR1 is MGHRA and CDR2 YSYEKL. The CDR3 totals 16 residues. The junction had 5 bases not matched to a gene; V was cut back by 1 base and J by 2 bases. CD4+ naive, central memory, regulatory and stem cell-like memory cells were sorted via CD45RO/CCR7/CD25/CD127/CD95/CD27. The chain recombines TRBV4-1 with TRBJ2-7, with 10 bases lining up with TRBD2. This TCR was sampled from a man between 18 and 29 years old with type 1 diabetes. The sequenced sample consisted of naive CD4+ T cells from blood. The CDR3 reads CASSQALTSGAYEQYF. The CDR3 bases are TGCGCCAGCAGCCAAGCTCTAACTAGCGGGGCCTACGAGCAGTACTTC.